This is a list of T cell receptor beta chains from one sample in a study of blood T cell repertoires in COVID-19. Sequenced by immunoSEQ multiplex PCR; TCRdb stores in-frame clones only, minus some. Seen here are 40,000 to 45,000 clones, approximately 91% observed once, and the top ten hold 20% to 25%. Sample: peripheral blood. Receptor source: a man in his fifties or sixties with active COVID-19. CDR3s include the opening cysteine and the closing phenylalanine or tryptophan. A D gene is named only where the DNA matches it firmly. Not all rows give a size; the values are once, few, many and, for expanded clones, a class.

d_call: TRBD2
j_call: TRBJ2-5
v_call: TRBV7-9
clone_size: .
cdr3_nt: TGTGCCAGCAGCATGACTAGCGGCCAAGAGACCCAGTACTTC
cdr3_aa: CASSMTSGQETQYF

d_call: .
j_call: TRBJ2-7
v_call: TRBV6-5
clone_size: once
cdr3_nt: TGTGCCAGCAGCCTAGGGTCGGGAGAGCAGTACTTC
cdr3_aa: CASSLGSGEQYF

d_call: .
j_call: TRBJ2-3
v_call: TRBV11-3
clone_size: .
cdr3_nt: TGTGCCAGCAGCCCGGGAACCTCGCGACGCACAGATACGCAGTATTTT
cdr3_aa: CASSPGTSRRTDTQYF

d_call: .
j_call: TRBJ2-5
v_call: TRBV10-3
clone_size: .
cdr3_nt: TGTGCCATCAGTGATATTGGCTCCGAGACCCAGTACTTC
cdr3_aa: CAISDIGSETQYF

d_call: TRBD1
j_call: TRBJ1-2
v_call: TRBV6-5
clone_size: .
cdr3_nt: TGTGCCAGCGCCAAGGGACAGTACTATGGCTACACCTTC
cdr3_aa: CASAKGQYYGYTF

d_call: TRBD2
j_call: TRBJ2-1
v_call: TRBV7-3
clone_size: .
cdr3_nt: TGTGCCAGCAGCTTCAAGGCCCCGGGACTAGCGGGCCTGAGCTCCTACAATGAGCAGTTCTTC
cdr3_aa: CASSFKAPGLAGLSSYNEQFF

d_call: .
j_call: TRBJ1-3
v_call: TRBV15
clone_size: .
cdr3_nt: TGTGCCATCCTCTCTGGAAACACCATATATTTT
cdr3_aa: CAILSGNTIYF

d_call: TRBD1
j_call: TRBJ1-2
v_call: TRBV24-1
clone_size: .
cdr3_nt: TGTGCCACCAGTGACGGGGGACAGGCCGGAAGCTACACCTTC
cdr3_aa: CATSDGGQAGSYTF

d_call: .
j_call: TRBJ2-2
v_call: TRBV7-3
clone_size: .
cdr3_nt: TGTGCCAGCAGCTTAACCGGGAGGAACACCGGGGAGCTGTTTTTT
cdr3_aa: CASSLTGRNTGELFF

d_call: TRBD1
j_call: TRBJ2-7
v_call: TRBV28
clone_size: .
cdr3_nt: TGTGCCAGCAGATATCCGGGACAGGGGTCCGAGCAGTACTTC
cdr3_aa: CASRYPGQGSEQYF

d_call: .
j_call: TRBJ2-3
v_call: TRBV10-3
clone_size: .
cdr3_nt: TGTGCCATCAGTGAGTCGAAACGGGATTATGACACAGATACGCAGTATTTT
cdr3_aa: CAISESKRDYDTDTQYF

d_call: TRBD1
j_call: TRBJ2-6
v_call: TRBV19
clone_size: .
cdr3_nt: TGTGCCAGTAGTACGGACAGGGTTGGCGGGGCCAACGTCCTGACTTTC
cdr3_aa: CASSTDRVGGANVLTF

d_call: .
j_call: TRBJ1-2
v_call: TRBV29-1
clone_size: .
cdr3_nt: TGCAGCAGTCGTGACGGGATTTATGGCTACACCTTC
cdr3_aa: CSSRDGIYGYTF

d_call: TRBD1
j_call: TRBJ1-2
v_call: TRBV19
clone_size: .
cdr3_nt: TGTGCCAGTAGTATTATTCAGGGGGAGAGCGGCTACACCTTC
cdr3_aa: CASSIIQGESGYTF

d_call: TRBD2
j_call: TRBJ2-1
v_call: TRBV5-1
clone_size: .
cdr3_nt: TGCGCCAGCAGCTCGCCGGGGGGGGAGCAGTTCTTC
cdr3_aa: CASSSPGGEQFF

d_call: TRBD1
j_call: TRBJ1-2
v_call: TRBV27
clone_size: once
cdr3_nt: TGTGCCAGCAGTGGGGCCGGACGACAGGGGAAAAGTGGCTACACCTTC
cdr3_aa: CASSGAGRQGKSGYTF

d_call: TRBD2
j_call: TRBJ2-5
v_call: TRBV9
clone_size: .
cdr3_nt: TGTGCCAGCAGCGTAGCTACGGGTAGCGGGGGTACTCAAGAGACCCAGTACTTC
cdr3_aa: CASSVATGSGGTQETQYF

d_call: TRBD1
j_call: TRBJ1-1
v_call: TRBV5-4
clone_size: .
cdr3_nt: TGTGCCAGCAGGACCGGGACAGGGGGCGTATTGATAGCTGAAGCTTTCTTT
cdr3_aa: CASRTGTGGVLIAEAFF

d_call: .
j_call: TRBJ1-1
v_call: TRBV12-5
clone_size: .
cdr3_nt: TGTGCTAGTGGTTTGGCGGGGCAGGGGGCTTTCTTT
cdr3_aa: CASGLAGQGAFF

d_call: .
j_call: TRBJ1-2
v_call: TRBV11-3
clone_size: .
cdr3_nt: TGTGCCAGCAGCTTAGTTTCTACAGGGACCCATGGCTACACCTTC
cdr3_aa: CASSLVSTGTHGYTF

d_call: TRBD1
j_call: TRBJ1-5
v_call: TRBV3-1/TRBV3-2
clone_size: .
cdr3_nt: TGTGCCAGCAGCCAAGGACAGGGGAATCAGCCCCAGCATTTT
cdr3_aa: CASSQGQGNQPQHF

d_call: TRBD1
j_call: TRBJ2-2
v_call: TRBV6-5
clone_size: .
cdr3_nt: TGTGCCAGCAGTTACTCGAAACAGGGGAACGGGGAGCTGTTTTTT
cdr3_aa: CASSYSKQGNGELFF

d_call: .
j_call: TRBJ1-3
v_call: TRBV10-3
clone_size: .
cdr3_nt: TGTGCCATCAGAGACAGCACACCTTCTGGAAACACCATATATTTT
cdr3_aa: CAIRDSTPSGNTIYF

d_call: TRBD2
j_call: TRBJ2-1
v_call: TRBV4-1
clone_size: once
cdr3_nt: TGCGCCAGCAGCCAAGCGCCCAACTCTAGCGGGAGGAAGTATGAGCAGTTCTTC
cdr3_aa: CASSQAPNSSGRKYEQFF

d_call: .
j_call: TRBJ2-3
v_call: TRBV18
clone_size: .
cdr3_nt: TGTGCCAGCTCACCCGAACACACAGATACGCAGTATTTT
cdr3_aa: CASSPEHTDTQYF

d_call: .
j_call: TRBJ2-5
v_call: TRBV3-1/TRBV3-2
clone_size: .
cdr3_nt: TGTGCCAGCAGCTTTAGCGGAGGAGCGATAGAGACCCAGTACTTC
cdr3_aa: CASSFSGGAIETQYF

d_call: .
j_call: TRBJ2-5
v_call: TRBV11-3
clone_size: .
cdr3_nt: TGTGCCAGCAGGCCCCAGGGAGGACAAGAGACCCAGTACTTC
cdr3_aa: CASRPQGGQETQYF

d_call: .
j_call: TRBJ1-2
v_call: TRBV6-5
clone_size: .
cdr3_nt: TGTGCCAGCAGTTACCAGGCAGCTAACTATGGCTACACCTTC
cdr3_aa: CASSYQAANYGYTF

d_call: TRBD2
j_call: TRBJ2-2
v_call: TRBV5-1
clone_size: once
cdr3_nt: TGCGCCAGCAGCTTGGCGACTAGCGGGAGGAACGGGGAGCTGTTTTTT
cdr3_aa: CASSLATSGRNGELFF

d_call: TRBD2
j_call: TRBJ2-3
v_call: TRBV9
clone_size: .
cdr3_nt: TGTGCCAGCAGCGTAGCTAGCGGGGGACAGACAGATACGCAGTATTTT
cdr3_aa: CASSVASGGQTDTQYF

d_call: .
j_call: TRBJ2-1
v_call: TRBV4-3
clone_size: .
cdr3_nt: TGCGCCAGCAGCCTATCCCTGGACTCCGCCAATGAGCAGTTCTTC
cdr3_aa: CASSLSLDSANEQFF

d_call: .
j_call: TRBJ2-7
v_call: TRBV4-1
clone_size: .
cdr3_nt: TGCGCCAGCAGCCAGACCCAAATAGGGAGTAACGAGCAGTACTTC
cdr3_aa: CASSQTQIGSNEQYF

d_call: .
j_call: TRBJ1-1
v_call: TRBV10-1
clone_size: .
cdr3_nt: TGCGCCAGCAGTGGACTGGGGAACACTGAAGCTTTCTTT
cdr3_aa: CASSGLGNTEAFF

d_call: .
j_call: TRBJ2-1
v_call: TRBV4-2
clone_size: .
cdr3_nt: TGTGCCAGCAGCCAACTACTTGACTCCTACAATGAGCAGTTCTTC
cdr3_aa: CASSQLLDSYNEQFF

d_call: .
j_call: TRBJ1-5
v_call: TRBV15
clone_size: .
cdr3_nt: TGTGCCACCAGCCGAACAAATAGCAATCAGCCCCAGCATTTT
cdr3_aa: CATSRTNSNQPQHF

d_call: TRBD1
j_call: TRBJ2-5
v_call: TRBV2
clone_size: .
cdr3_nt: TGTGCCAGCAGTCAGCAGGGACAGGGGCAAGAGACCCAGTACTTC
cdr3_aa: CASSQQGQGQETQYF

d_call: .
j_call: TRBJ2-7
v_call: TRBV3-1/TRBV3-2
clone_size: many
cdr3_nt: TGTGCCAGCAGCCACGAGCTGATAAGCTCCTACGAGCAGTACTTC
cdr3_aa: CASSHELISSYEQYF

d_call: .
j_call: TRBJ2-1
v_call: TRBV6-5
clone_size: .
cdr3_nt: TGTGCCAGCAGCCAGGGTATGGCGCAGTTCTTC
cdr3_aa: CASSQGMAQFF

d_call: TRBD2
j_call: TRBJ2-5
v_call: TRBV7-9
clone_size: .
cdr3_nt: TGTGCCAGCAGCTTATCGTTAGCGGGAGCAGGTGGGACCCAGTACTTC
cdr3_aa: CASSLSLAGAGGTQYF

d_call: .
j_call: TRBJ1-5
v_call: TRBV16
clone_size: .
cdr3_nt: TGTGCCAGCAGCTTTGGGACTACCAATCAGCCCCAGCATTTT
cdr3_aa: CASSFGTTNQPQHF

d_call: TRBD1
j_call: TRBJ1-1
v_call: TRBV10-3
clone_size: .
cdr3_nt: TGTGCCATCAGGAGACAGGGGGCCCTAGTGCCAGAAGCTTTCTTT
cdr3_aa: CAIRRQGALVPEAFF

d_call: TRBD2
j_call: TRBJ2-7
v_call: TRBV10-2
clone_size: .
cdr3_nt: TGCGCCAGCAGCCCCGGGACTAGCGGCTACGAGCAGTACTTC
cdr3_aa: CASSPGTSGYEQYF

d_call: TRBD2
j_call: TRBJ2-1
v_call: TRBV5-4
clone_size: .
cdr3_nt: TGTGCCAGCAGCTCTCGACTAGCGACCTACAATGAGCAGTTCTTC
cdr3_aa: CASSSRLATYNEQFF

d_call: .
j_call: TRBJ2-1
v_call: TRBV14
clone_size: .
cdr3_nt: TGTGCCAGCAGCCAAGATCCCCCGGGCTCCTACAATGAGCAGTTCTTC
cdr3_aa: CASSQDPPGSYNEQFF

d_call: .
j_call: TRBJ1-2
v_call: TRBV28
clone_size: .
cdr3_nt: TGTGCCAGCAGTTTAAGGTCTAAGGGGGAGAGGGGCTACACCTTC
cdr3_aa: CASSLRSKGERGYTF

d_call: .
j_call: TRBJ1-1
v_call: TRBV3-1/TRBV3-2
clone_size: .
cdr3_nt: TGTGCCAGCAGCCAAAGGGGGGGGCAAGCTTTCTTT
cdr3_aa: CASSQRGGQAFF

d_call: .
j_call: TRBJ1-2
v_call: TRBV12-5
clone_size: .
cdr3_nt: TGTGCTAGCACGCGGGATGTCGGTGGCTACACCTTC
cdr3_aa: CASTRDVGGYTF

d_call: .
j_call: TRBJ1-5
v_call: TRBV24-1
clone_size: .
cdr3_nt: TGTGCCACCAGTGACCGAGGTGATCAGCCCCAGCATTTT
cdr3_aa: CATSDRGDQPQHF

d_call: TRBD1
j_call: TRBJ2-7
v_call: TRBV5-1
clone_size: .
cdr3_nt: TGCGCCAGCAGTTGGGGACAGGGGGCAGGGCAGTACTTC
cdr3_aa: CASSWGQGAGQYF

d_call: TRBD1
j_call: TRBJ2-7
v_call: TRBV7-2
clone_size: .
cdr3_nt: TGTGCCAGCAGCTCGGCCGGGACAGGGTCCTACGAGCAGTACTTC
cdr3_aa: CASSSAGTGSYEQYF

d_call: .
j_call: TRBJ1-3
v_call: TRBV10-3
clone_size: once
cdr3_nt: TGTGCCATCAGTGAGTCGCGGGGGTTACCTGGAAACACCATATATTTT
cdr3_aa: CAISESRGLPGNTIYF

d_call: .
j_call: TRBJ1-5
v_call: TRBV9
clone_size: .
cdr3_nt: TGTGCCAGCAGCGTAGACGGTAGCAATCAGCCCCAGCATTTT
cdr3_aa: CASSVDGSNQPQHF